The clone carrying this T cell receptor beta chain showed up just a few times. This sample is drawn from a study of blood T cell repertoires in COVID-19. Original data processing: Estimation of nucleated cell counts relied on the amplification of reference gene primers. Method: immunoSEQ multiplex PCR; TCRdb's copy keeps in-frame clones and lacks some. V, J and clone size reflect that table, while D and trimming were determined from the DNA. In the table there are approximately 190,000 clones, 80% to 85% of which are singletons. The length of the CDR3 is 15 residues. V was pared by 5 bases and J by 4 bases, with 12 bases of the junction left unmatched. The germline CDR1 and CDR2 sequences are SGHTS and YDEGEE.

The rearrangement uses TRBV5-8 and TRBJ2-7; 7 bases are a match to TRBD2. The TCR comes from a woman aged 25 to 39 who had been exposed to COVID-19. Material for sequencing was PBMCs or T cells enriched from blood (not recorded which). This CDR3 is CASRSNTGLVYEQYF. The CDR3 nucleotides are TGTGCCAGCAGGAGCAATACAGGACTAGTTTACGAGCAGTACTTC.